This TCR beta chain derives from a study of Tregs in tolerant kidney transplant recipients (dated by TCRdb to about 2019). Looking at the study overall: The study applied TCRbeta sequencing to find donor-specific regulatory T cells before combined kidney and bone marrow transplantation and then followed those same cells after transplant.

The transplants used related donors with nonmyeloablative bone marrow transplantation, and mixed chimerism in the human trials was transient. Thawed PBMCs were FACS-sorted into unstimulated Tregs (CD4+CD25+CD127-), CD4+ non-Tregs (CD4+CD25-), CD4 cells and CD8 cells. The patients were several recipients of combined kidney and bone marrow transplants from the ITN036ST trial, and samples were available only from these trial subjects. Healthy control blood was processed by Ficoll density gradient to PBMCs and cryopreserved; patient PBMCs were collected before and after transplant. Concerning this clone: This clone's antigen is unknown. No quality values exist for individual bases; no much larger clone is one base distant.

The investigation overall reported the following: Biological reproducibility was not directly addressed, though technical replication error appeared minimal. Expanding Tregs with activated donor B cells appeared to identify the most biologically relevant and donor-specific TCRbeta repertoire. For some patients the PCR primers changed over time, which made it impossible to compare the samples from those patients at the nucleotide level. Because the study included only a small number of patients, the results must be confirmed in larger populations and under other immunosuppression protocols. In tolerant patients, donor-specific Tregs expanded more than Tregs overall, which suggests antigen-driven rather than nonspecific expansion.

For TCRbeta CDR3 sequencing, genomic DNA was extracted from sorted cells using the QIAGEN DNeasy Blood and Tissue Kit. High-throughput TCRbeta CDR3 sequencing was carried out commercially through immunoSEQ, with PCR amplification with bias correction and internal controls included. The original methods were these. Unique productive TCRbeta sequences were defined by CDR3 nucleotide sequence when primers matched and otherwise by CDR3 amino acid sequence together with Vbeta and Jbeta genes. To correct sorting error, sequences shared between sorted populations at a frequency ratio of 2:1 or less were removed; the rest were assigned to the higher population. A sequence was defined as donor-reactive if the sequence was expanded at least 5-fold in CFSE-low cells compared with unstimulated cells and had a frequency of at least 0.01% in CFSE-low cells. Jensen-Shannon divergence calculated on the top 100 TCRbeta sequences ranked by frequency was used to measure repertoire divergence. For samples with multiple sequencing runs, sorting error was corrected in each run separately before the runs were combined. Drawn from immuneACCESS, this table holds only the in-frame rearrangements with V and J called that TCRdb kept. Clones are partly lost; checked studies trace under half to an unresolved V gene and leave the rest unexplained. V and J calls and clone size are those listed in that table; D and trimming were worked out from the DNA. The sample table holds tens of thousands of clones, of which 91% were seen once. 15% of the sample is in the top ten clones.

At the junction V is shortened by 1 base and J by 4 bases, with 7 bases in between. Its CDR3 holds 13 amino acids, cysteine through phenylalanine. The only DNA kept is the CDR3, 39 bases in frame from the first base. From a lookup of the germline V gene (reference sequence), CDR1 and CDR2 are SGHAT and FQDESV. The V and J segments used are TRBV11-1 and TRBJ1-2; the D gene cannot be named for sure. This TCR derives from a human patient who received a combined kidney and bone marrow transplant. Because of the transplant, the T cells may be the graft donor's rather than the patient's own. This specimen consisted of CD8+ T cells from blood (PBMCs), obtained 24 months after the transplant. The CDR3 sequence is CASSLVGSYGYTF. The nucleotides are TGTGCCAGCAGCTTAGTCGGGAGCTATGGCTACACCTTC. The CDR3, completed at both ends by the reference TRBV11-1 and TRBJ1-2 genes, gives the full variable domain EAEVAQSPRYKITEKSQAVAFWCDPISGHATLYWYRQILGQGPELLVQFQDESVVDDSQLPKDRFSAERLKGVDSTLKIQPAELGDSAMYLCASSLVGSYGYTFGSGTRLTVV.